This T cell receptor beta chain emerged from a study of molecular identifiers for immune sequencing clone quantification. General study results and limits: Over 98% of effector molecules, but under 1% in naive cells, were held by clones with more than 20 RNA copies. Sizes of clones that are highly expanded could be underestimated (if identical TCR molecules share a barcode).

The bulk TCR libraries were made with methods described before and with listed TCR primers. TCRdb passed the PCR reads through MiXCR, listing each CDR3 protein once. The sample holds 490,000 or so distinct CDR3 sequences, under 30% seen once. The V and J ends lost 5 bases and 10 bases, in that order; junction bases with no gene match: 8. The CDR3 extends over 14 amino acids. Germline V gene sequence: CDR1 SGHTA, CDR2 FQGNSA. Sorting recovered naive CD8 T cells on a CD8+CD4-CCR7+CD45RA+ profile. There are a few counts of this clonotype. Its specificity is not known. The chain carries TRBV7-2 and TRBJ2-2; the match to TRBD2 covers 9 bases. Sequenced: naive CD8+ T cells from blood, with Jurkat cell RNA spiked in. The subset here: FACS-sorted CD8+CD4-CCR7+CD45RA+ naive T cells. This sequence originates from a human donor in good health. Some libraries in this study had Jurkat cell RNA spiked in. This CDR3 reads CASSPTSGYQELFF. CDR3 nucleotides: TGTGCCAGCAGCCCGACTAGCGGTTATCAGGAGCTGTTTTTT.